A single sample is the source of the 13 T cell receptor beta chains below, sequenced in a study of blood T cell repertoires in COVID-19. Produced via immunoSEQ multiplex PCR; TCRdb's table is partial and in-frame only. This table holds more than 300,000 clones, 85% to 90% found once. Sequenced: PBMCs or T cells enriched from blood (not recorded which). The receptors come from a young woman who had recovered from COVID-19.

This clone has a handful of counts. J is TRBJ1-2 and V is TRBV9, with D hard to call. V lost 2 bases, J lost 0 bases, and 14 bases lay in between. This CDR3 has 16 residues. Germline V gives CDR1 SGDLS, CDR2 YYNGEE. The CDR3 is CASSVHWASPNYGYTF. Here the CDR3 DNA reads TGTGCCAGCAGCGTTCATTGGGCCTCGCCTAACTATGGCTACACCTTC.

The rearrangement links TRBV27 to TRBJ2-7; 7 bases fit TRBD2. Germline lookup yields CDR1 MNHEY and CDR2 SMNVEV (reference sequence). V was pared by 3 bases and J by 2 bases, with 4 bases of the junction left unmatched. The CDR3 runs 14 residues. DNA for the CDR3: TGTGCCAGCAGTTTCGCGGGACTAACCTACGAGCAGTACTTC. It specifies CASSFAGLTYEQYF.

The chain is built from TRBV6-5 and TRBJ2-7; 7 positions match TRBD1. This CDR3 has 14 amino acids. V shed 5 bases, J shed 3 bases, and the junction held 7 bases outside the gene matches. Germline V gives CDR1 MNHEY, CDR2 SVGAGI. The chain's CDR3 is CASSQSGTVYEQYF. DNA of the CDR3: TGTGCCAGCAGTCAGTCCGGGACAGTCTACGAGCAGTACTTC.

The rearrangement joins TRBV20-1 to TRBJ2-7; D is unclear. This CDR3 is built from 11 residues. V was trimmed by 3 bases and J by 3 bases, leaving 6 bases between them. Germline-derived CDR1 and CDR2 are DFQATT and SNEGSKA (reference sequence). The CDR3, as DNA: TGCAGTGCTAGGACAATCTACGAGCAGTACTTC. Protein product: CSARTIYEQYF.

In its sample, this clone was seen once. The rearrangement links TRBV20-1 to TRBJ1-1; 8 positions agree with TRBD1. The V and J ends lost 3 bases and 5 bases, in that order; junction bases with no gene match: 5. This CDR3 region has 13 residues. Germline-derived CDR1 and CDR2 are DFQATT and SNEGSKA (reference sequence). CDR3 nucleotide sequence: TGCAGTGCTAGTTCGACAGGGGCAACTGAAGCTTTCTTT. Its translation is CSASSTGATEAFF.

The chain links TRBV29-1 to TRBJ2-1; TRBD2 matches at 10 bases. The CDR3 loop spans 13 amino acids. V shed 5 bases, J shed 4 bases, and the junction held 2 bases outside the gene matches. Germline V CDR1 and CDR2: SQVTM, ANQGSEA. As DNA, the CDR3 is TGCAGCGTTCGGACTAGCGGTTACAATGAGCAGTTCTTC. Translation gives CSVRTSGYNEQFF.

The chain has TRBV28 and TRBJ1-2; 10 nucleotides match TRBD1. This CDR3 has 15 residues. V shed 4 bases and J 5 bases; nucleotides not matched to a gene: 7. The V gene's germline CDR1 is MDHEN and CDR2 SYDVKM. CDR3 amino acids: CASSSTTGGMYGYTF. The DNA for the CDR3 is TGTGCCAGCAGTTCCACGACAGGGGGCATGTATGGCTACACCTTC.

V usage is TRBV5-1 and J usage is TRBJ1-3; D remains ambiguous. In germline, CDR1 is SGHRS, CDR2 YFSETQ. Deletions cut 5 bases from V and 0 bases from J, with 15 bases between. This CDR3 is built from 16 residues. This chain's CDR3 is CASSSEWLASGNTIYF. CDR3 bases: TGCGCCAGCAGTTCAGAATGGCTGGCCTCTGGAAACACCATATATTTT.

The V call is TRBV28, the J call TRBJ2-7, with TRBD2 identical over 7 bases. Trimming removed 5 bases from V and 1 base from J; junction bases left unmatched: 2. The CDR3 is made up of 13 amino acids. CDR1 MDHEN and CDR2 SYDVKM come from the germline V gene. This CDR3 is CASSQRGSYEQYF. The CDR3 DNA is TGTGCCAGCAGTCAGCGGGGATCCTACGAGCAGTACTTC.

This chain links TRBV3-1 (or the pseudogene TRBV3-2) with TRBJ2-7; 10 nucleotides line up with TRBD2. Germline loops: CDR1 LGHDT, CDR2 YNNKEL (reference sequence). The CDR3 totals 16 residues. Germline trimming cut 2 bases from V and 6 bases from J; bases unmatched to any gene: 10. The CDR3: CASSQRLGLAGAEQYF. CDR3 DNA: TGTGCCAGCAGCCAAAGACTGGGGCTAGCGGGAGCCGAGCAGTACTTC.

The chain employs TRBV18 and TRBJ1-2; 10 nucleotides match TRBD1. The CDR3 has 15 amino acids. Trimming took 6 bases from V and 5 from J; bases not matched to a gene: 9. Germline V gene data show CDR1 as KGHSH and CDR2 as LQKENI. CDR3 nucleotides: TGTGCCAGCTCCGAAGGGACAGGGGATAAGTATGGCTACACCTTC. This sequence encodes CASSEGTGDKYGYTF.

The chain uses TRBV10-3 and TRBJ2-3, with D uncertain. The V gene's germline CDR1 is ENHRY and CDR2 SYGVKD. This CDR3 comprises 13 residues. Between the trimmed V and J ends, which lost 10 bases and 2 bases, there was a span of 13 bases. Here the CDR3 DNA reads TGTGCCACGGTTGGGCGAAACACAGATACGCAGTATTTT. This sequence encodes CATVGRNTDTQYF.

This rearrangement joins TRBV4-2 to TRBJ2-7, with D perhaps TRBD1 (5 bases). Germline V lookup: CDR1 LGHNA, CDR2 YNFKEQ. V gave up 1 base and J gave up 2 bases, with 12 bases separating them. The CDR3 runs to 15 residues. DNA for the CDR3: TGTGCCAGCAGCCAAGTTGGGCAGGGTACCTACGAGCAGTACTTC. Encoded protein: CASSQVGQGTYEQYF.